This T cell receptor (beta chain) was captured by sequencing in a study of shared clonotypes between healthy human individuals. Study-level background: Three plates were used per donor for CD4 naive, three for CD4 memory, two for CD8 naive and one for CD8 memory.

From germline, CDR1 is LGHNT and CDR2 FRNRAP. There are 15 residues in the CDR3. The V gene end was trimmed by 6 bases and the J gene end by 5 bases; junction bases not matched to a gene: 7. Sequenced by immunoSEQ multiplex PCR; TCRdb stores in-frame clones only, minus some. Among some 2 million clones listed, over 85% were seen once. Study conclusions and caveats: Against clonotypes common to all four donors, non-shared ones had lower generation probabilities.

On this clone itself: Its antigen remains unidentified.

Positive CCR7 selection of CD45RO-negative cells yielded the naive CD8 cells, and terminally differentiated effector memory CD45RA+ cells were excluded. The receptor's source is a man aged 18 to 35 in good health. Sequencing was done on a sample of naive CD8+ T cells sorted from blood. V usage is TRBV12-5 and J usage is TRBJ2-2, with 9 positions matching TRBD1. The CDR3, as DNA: TGTGCTAGTGGACAGGGACAGGGTGGAACCGGGGAGCTGTTTTTT. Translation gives CASGQGQGGTGELFF.